The next 4 T cell receptor beta chains were all read from a single sample in a study of post-analysis software for immune sequencing data. The antigens for these receptors are not known. Study-wide results and limits: In patients, about 5 TRBV segments were more frequent than in controls, with TRBV5-6, TRBV5-1 and TRBV20-1 among them.

Incorporated into the TCR beta cDNA libraries were unique molecular identifiers, which served to reduce PCR and sequencing biases. MiXCR was run by TCRdb on the PCR reads, yielding one entry per CDR3 protein. The table has approximately 460,000 distinct CDR3 sequences, approximately 46% seen once. The specimen was blood. These receptors all stem from a girl under 18 with multiple sclerosis.

The table lists this clonotype with a few counts. The chain employs TRBV27 and TRBJ2-5; no definite D call. The J call may be wrong; the DNA end is better matched by TRBJ2-7. Germline CDR1 reads MNHEY; CDR2 reads SMNVEV (reference sequence). The CDR3 sequence is 13 residues long. The CDR3 bases are TGTGCCAGCAGTTCGGCCTGGGGTCCCGAGCAGTACTTC. Translation: CASSSAWGPEQYF.

The chain has TRBV20-1 and TRBJ1-1, with 10 bases fitting TRBD1. Germline V gene sequence: CDR1 DFQATT, CDR2 SNEGSKA (reference sequence). This CDR3 comprises 13 residues. The junction had 8 bases not matched to a gene; V was cut back by 6 bases and J by 7 bases. The CDR3 DNA is TGCAGTGCAGTCGGGACAGGGGAAGGTGAAGCTTTCTTT. Its protein is CSAVGTGEGEAFF.

This clonotype was found once. The chain is built from TRBV6-2 or TRBV6-3 and TRBJ2-3, with D perhaps TRBD2 (5 bases). CDR3 length equals 13 residues. Germline CDR1 MNHEY, CDR2 SVGEGT. Trimming removed 4 bases from V and 4 bases from J, with 9 bases in between. CDR3 in DNA: TGTGCCAGCAGTTTTGAAGCGGCAGATACGCAGTATTTT. It specifies CASSFEAADTQYF.

This clonotype was seen more than once but under ten times. The chain links TRBV7-2 to TRBJ2-5; 8 bases are a match to TRBD2. The DNA end favors TRBJ2-7, so the J call may be wrong. The CDR3 covers 14 residues. The V gene's germline CDR1 is SGHTA and CDR2 FQGNSA. The CDR3 reads CASRLADREDEQYF. CDR3 in DNA: TGTGCCAGCAGACTAGCGGATCGAGAGGACGAGCAGTACTTC.